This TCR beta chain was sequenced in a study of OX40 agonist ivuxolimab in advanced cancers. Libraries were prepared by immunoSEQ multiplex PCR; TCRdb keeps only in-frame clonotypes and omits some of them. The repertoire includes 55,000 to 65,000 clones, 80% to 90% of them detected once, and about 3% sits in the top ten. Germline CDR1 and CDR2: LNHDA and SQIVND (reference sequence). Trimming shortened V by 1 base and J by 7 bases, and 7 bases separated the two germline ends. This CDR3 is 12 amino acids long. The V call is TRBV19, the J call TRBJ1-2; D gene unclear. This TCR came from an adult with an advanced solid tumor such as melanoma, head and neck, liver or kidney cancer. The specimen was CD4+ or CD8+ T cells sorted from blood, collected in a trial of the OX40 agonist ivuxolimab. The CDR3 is CASSIGGTGYTF. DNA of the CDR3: TGTGCCAGTAGTATAGGAGGAACTGGCTACACCTTC.